This entry features one TCR beta chain sequence. Its antigen remains unknown. These data originate in a study of cytomegalovirus exposure and HLA in healthy donors. Study-level results: Earlier analysis looked at TCR beta V segments, and most were productive about 87% or about 30% of the time. The authors reported that TCR beta sequences could predict HLA-A and HLA-B alleles. These predictions were accurate for most subjects in the first cohort.

The PCR contained 60 Vbeta and 13 Jbeta primers. Profiling relied on immunoSEQ multiplex PCR, and the TCRdb table lists in-frame clones only, not all of them. This sample yields 80,000 or so clones, of which about 73% are seen a single time; 3.5% to 5.5% belongs to the top ten. The CDR3 is made up of 14 amino acids. Trimming shortened V by 1 base and J by 1 base, and 5 bases separated the two germline ends. Germline values: CDR1 SEHNR, CDR2 FQNEAQ (reference sequence). Input material: PBMCs. The source of this sequence is a man between 40 and 49 years old in good health and CMV-seronegative. This chain links TRBV7-9 with TRBJ2-1; D uncertain. Written as DNA, the CDR3 is TGTGCCAGCAGCTTAGACATTTCCTACAATGAGCAGTTCTTC. Residues: CASSLDISYNEQFF.